The 29 T cell receptor beta chains listed next were all sequenced from one sample in a study of shared clonotypes between healthy human individuals. Using immunoSEQ multiplex PCR, the repertoire was profiled, and TCRdb retains in-frame clones only, with some absent. The sample carries approximately 1,500,000 clones, about 96% recorded once. Specimen: naive CD4+ T cells sorted from blood. Subset specified: CD45RA+ positively selected. These receptor sequences come from a man between 25 and 39 years old in good health.

This clone appeared a few times. This sample also contains other DNA sequences that code for the same CDR3. This rearrangement joins TRBV5-1 to TRBJ2-5; D not certain. Germline values: CDR1 SGHRS, CDR2 YFSETQ. V lost 2 bases and J lost 4, with 3 bases in between. The length of the CDR3 is 11 residues. DNA of the CDR3: TGCGCCAGCAGCTTCTCAGAGACCCAGTACTTC. It translates to CASSFSETQYF.

The CDR3 sequence: CASSRVGGYSYEQYF. The CDR3, as DNA: TGTGCCAGCAGCCGAGTTGGAGGTTACTCCTACGAGCAGTACTTC. The J gene is TRBJ2-7, the V gene TRBV11-2; D is possibly TRBD2 (5 bases). Per germline, CDR1 SGHAT and CDR2 FQNNGV. The CDR3 runs 15 residues. Trimming took 5 bases from V and 0 from J, leaving 14 bases between them.

The rearrangement joins TRBV28 to TRBJ1-1, with 10 positions matching TRBD1. The CDR3 totals 15 residues. CDR1 is MDHEN, CDR2 SYDVKM, per germline. Trimming at V came to 5 bases and at J to 2 bases, leaving 5 bases not matched to a gene. The CDR3 nucleotides are TGTGCCAGCAGTCGCGGGACAGGGGCTAACACTGAAGCTTTCTTT. This sequence encodes CASSRGTGANTEAFF.

The chain joins TRBV30 to TRBJ2-2, with 14 bases aligning to TRBD2. Germline V gene sequence: CDR1 GTSNPN, CDR2 SVGIG (reference sequence). CDR3 size: 18 residues. CDR3 in amino acids: CAGTSGSRGPANTGELFF. CDR3 nucleotides: TGTGCAGGGACTAGCGGGAGCAGGGGGCCGGCGAACACCGGGGAGCTGTTTTTT.

V usage is TRBV7-2 and J usage is TRBJ1-5; D uncertain. Germline CDR1 SGHTA, CDR2 FQGNSA. V shed 5 bases and J shed 5 bases, with 13 bases lying between them. This CDR3 comprises 14 residues. Here the CDR3 reads CASSPGRSYQPQHF. In DNA form, the CDR3 reads TGTGCCAGCAGCCCCGGGAGGTCGTATCAGCCCCAGCATTTT.

The genes are TRBV11-2 and TRBJ2-5; a weak D match, TRBD2 (6 bases). V was trimmed by 5 bases and J by 1 base, leaving 8 bases between them. Per germline, CDR1 SGHAT and CDR2 FQNNGV. This CDR3 spans 13 amino acids. The CDR3 spells CASSRSGQETQYF. CDR3 nucleotide sequence: TGTGCCAGCAGCCGTAGCGGCCAAGAGACCCAGTACTTC.

V is TRBV6-6 and J is TRBJ2-5; D unclear. Germline CDR1 and CDR2: MNHNY and SVGAGI (reference sequence). CDR3 length equals 12 residues. Between the trimmed V and J ends, which lost 8 bases and 3 bases, there was a span of 10 bases. The CDR3 region has the DNA TGTGCCAGCTCGACCACAGAAGAGACCCAGTACTTC. This codes for CASSTTEETQYF.

CDR3 in DNA: TGCGCCAGCAGCGGACAGCTTTCCTACGAGCAGTACTTC. Its protein product is CASSGQLSYEQYF. V gene TRBV5-1 combines with J gene TRBJ2-7, with TRBD1 as a possible D gene (6 bases). Germline CDR1 is SGHRS and CDR2 is YFSETQ. Trimming took 4 bases from V and 1 from J, leaving 9 bases between them. This CDR3 is built from 13 residues.

This chain links TRBV7-2 with TRBJ2-1; TRBD2 agrees at 12 bases. Germline V gene sequence: CDR1 SGHTA, CDR2 FQGNSA. V was pared by 4 bases and J by 1 base, with 8 bases of the junction left unmatched. The CDR3 consists of 18 residues. The CDR3 nucleotides read TGTGCCAGCAGCTCTAGCGGGAGGGGACCCGAGTCCTACAATGAGCAGTTCTTC. This sequence encodes CASSSSGRGPESYNEQFF.

Here the CDR3 DNA reads TGTGCCAGCAGCCAGACTATTCGCTCCTACGAGCAGTACTTC. Residues: CASSQTIRSYEQYF. V usage is TRBV7-2 and J usage is TRBJ2-7; D is perhaps TRBD2 (5 bases). Germline CDR1 is SGHTA and CDR2 is FQGNSA. The CDR3 contains 14 residues. V was shortened by 5 bases and J by 0 bases, with 11 bases between the two germline ends.

J is TRBJ2-2 and V is TRBV7-6; 9 positions match TRBD2. CDR1 is SGHVS, CDR2 FNYEAQ, per germline. V gave up 3 bases and J gave up 2 bases; unmatched junction bases: 7. The CDR3 loop spans 17 amino acids. The CDR3 nucleotides read TGTGCCAGCAGCTTGGGCGGCGGGAGGGCAAACACCGGGGAGCTGTTTTTT. Protein: CASSLGGGRANTGELFF. The whole variable domain, remainder taken from reference TRBV7-6 and TRBJ2-2, is GAGVSQSPRYKVTKRGQDVALRCDPISGHVSLYWYRQALGQGPEFLTYFNYEAQQDKSGLPNDRFSAERPEGSISTLTIQRTEQRDSAMYRCASSLGGGRANTGELFFGEGSRLTVL.

This clone was found once. This same CDR3 is encoded by further DNA sequences in the sample. The V call is TRBV29-1, the J call TRBJ1-1; D is unresolved. Germline CDR1 SQVTM, CDR2 ANQGSEA. There are 11 residues in the CDR3. Trimming cost V 5 bases and J 1 base, with 5 bases left between them. CDR3 sequence reads: CSVRGNTEAFF. In DNA form, the CDR3 reads TGCAGCGTTCGGGGGAACACTGAAGCTTTCTTT.

V gene TRBV25-1 combines with J gene TRBJ2-7; D might be TRBD2 (5 bases). V lost 5 bases to trimming and J lost 0 bases, with 11 bases between them. This CDR3 has 14 residues. CDR1 and CDR2 (germline): MGHDK, SYGVNS. This chain's CDR3 is CASSNRLSSYEQYF. The CDR3, as DNA: TGTGCCAGCAGTAATAGACTAAGCTCCTACGAGCAGTACTTC.

The chain employs TRBV6-4 and TRBJ2-1; either TRBD1 or TRBD2 may supply D (5 bases each). The CDR3 covers 14 residues. V lost 5 bases and J 8 bases, leaving 16 bases between the germline ends. Germline V lookup: CDR1 MRHNA, CDR2 SNTAGT. The CDR3 loop reads CASSPEVGVDEQFF. DNA of the CDR3: TGTGCCAGCAGTCCGGAGGTGGGGGTAGATGAGCAGTTCTTC.

The DNA for the CDR3 is TGTGCCAGCAGTGAAGTCGTCAAATCTGGTACGCAGTATTTT. It is translated as CASSEVVKSGTQYF. This chain uses TRBV6-1 with TRBJ2-3; D ambiguous. Germline lookup yields CDR1 MNHNS and CDR2 SASEGT. The CDR3 totals 14 residues. The ends were cut back, 1 base at V and 8 bases at J, with 13 bases in the middle.

V usage is TRBV5-1 and J usage is TRBJ2-1; 13 bases agree with TRBD2. Trimming at V came to 0 bases and at J to 11 bases, leaving 5 bases not matched to a gene. The CDR3 is 15 amino acids. Germline loops: CDR1 SGHRS, CDR2 YFSETQ. The CDR3 spells CASSLEGLAGLKQFF. The CDR3 DNA reads as TGCGCCAGCAGCTTGGAGGGACTAGCGGGACTGAAGCAGTTCTTC.

In nucleotides, the CDR3 is TGTGCCAGCAGTGCAGGACTCGCAAGGGATACGCAGTATTTT. Translation gives CASSAGLARDTQYF. This chain joins TRBV2 and TRBJ2-3; the D gene is possibly TRBD2 (5 bases). The length of the CDR3 is 14 residues. V was shortened by 4 bases and J by 6 bases, with 14 bases between the two germline ends. Germline CDR1 reads SNHLY; CDR2 reads FYNNEI.

CDR3 amino acids: CASSATGSGYTF. CDR3 DNA sequence: TGTGCCAGCAGTGCGACAGGGTCTGGCTACACCTTC. The chain employs TRBV27 and TRBJ1-2, with 7 positions matching TRBD1. V shed 5 bases and J 7 bases; nucleotides not matched to a gene: 4. The CDR3 is 12 amino acids. Germline loops: CDR1 MNHEY, CDR2 SMNVEV (reference sequence).

Turning to this clone: The same CDR3 arises from other DNA sequences in this sample as well. The rearrangement links TRBV28 to TRBJ2-7; TRBD1 agrees at 7 bases. The germline V gene encodes CDR1 MDHEN and CDR2 SYDVKM. The length of the CDR3 is 12 residues. The V segment lost 6 bases and the J segment 4 bases; nucleotides outside the gene matches: 3. The CDR3 region has the DNA TGTGCCAGCAGGCCGACAGGGTACGAGCAGTACTTC. Its protein product is CASRPTGYEQYF. The whole variable domain, remainder taken from reference TRBV28 and TRBJ2-7, is DVKVTQSSRYLVKRTGEKVFLECVQDMDHENMFWYRQDPGLGLRLIYFSYDVKMKEKGDIPEGYSVSREKKERFSLILESASTNQTSMYLCASRPTGYEQYFGPGTRLTVT.

V usage is TRBV6-5 and J usage is TRBJ2-5, with a tentative D call TRBD2 (6 bases). Germline CDR1 and CDR2: MNHEY and SVGAGI. V was shortened by 6 bases and J by 6 bases, with 20 bases between the two germline ends. The CDR3 consists of 15 residues. DNA of the CDR3: TGTGCCAGCAGGACACCCCGGGACTTGGGACAGACCCAGTACTTC. It encodes CASRTPRDLGQTQYF.

The rearrangement uses TRBV4-2 and TRBJ2-2; 12 nucleotides align to TRBD1. V shed 4 bases, J shed 7 bases, and the junction held 4 bases outside the gene matches. Germline V CDR1 and CDR2: LGHNA, YNFKEQ. The CDR3 is made up of 15 amino acids. CDR3 bases: TGTGCCAGCAGCCCGGGACAGGGGGCGGTCGGGGAGCTGTTTTTT. This translates into CASSPGQGAVGELFF.

This chain joins TRBV18 and TRBJ2-4; 8 positions match TRBD1. J gave up 9 bases and V 5 bases, and 9 bases lay outside the gene matches. CDR1 KGHSH and CDR2 LQKENI come from the germline V gene. The CDR3 is made up of 14 amino acids. CDR3 in amino acids: CASSEGTGRSIQYF. The DNA for the CDR3 is TGTGCCAGCTCAGAAGGGACAGGTCGAAGCATTCAGTACTTC.

For the CDR3, the DNA is TGTGCCAGCAGCTCCACCTCTCTAGCGGGAGTCGGGGGTGAGCAGTTCTTC. Translation: CASSSTSLAGVGGEQFF. The chain employs TRBV7-2 and TRBJ2-1, with 10 bases matching TRBD2. V trimming: 4 bases; J trimming: 9 bases; junction bases outside the gene matches: 15. Germline values: CDR1 SGHTA, CDR2 FQGNSA. There are 17 residues in the CDR3.

The gene calls are TRBV28 and TRBJ2-7; no definite D call. Germline CDR1 and CDR2: MDHEN and SYDVKM. Trimming pared 1 base from V and 2 bases from J, leaving 15 bases between. The CDR3 runs to 16 residues. CDR3 in amino acids: CASSLLAHLPTYEQYF. The CDR3 region has the DNA TGTGCCAGCAGTTTATTGGCCCACCTGCCGACCTACGAGCAGTACTTC.

The chain joins TRBV7-9 to TRBJ2-7; 7 bases map to TRBD1. Germline lookup yields CDR1 SEHNR and CDR2 FQNEAQ (reference sequence). CDR3 length: 11 residues. V lost 5 bases and J lost 13; bases outside the gene matches: 8. This chain's CDR3 is CASSPLTGSYF. In nucleotides, the CDR3 is TGTGCCAGCAGCCCCCTGACAGGGTCTTACTTC.

V usage is TRBV2 and J usage is TRBJ2-1, with 7 bases that match TRBD2. The germline V gene encodes CDR1 SNHLY and CDR2 FYNNEI. The CDR3 spans 15 residues. Trimming took 3 bases from V and 6 from J; bases not matched to a gene: 8. DNA for the CDR3: TGTGCCAGCAGTGATTGGGGGAGGGCCGGCAATGAGCAGTTCTTC. Amino acids: CASSDWGRAGNEQFF.

The gene calls are TRBV6-1 and TRBJ2-3, with a weak D call TRBD1 (6 bases). Between the trimmed V and J ends, which lost 8 bases and 6 bases, there was a span of 18 bases. CDR3 length: 14 amino acids. CDR1 and CDR2 (germline): MNHNS, SASEGT. The chain's CDR3 is CASRGRGSLDTQYF. The CDR3 DNA follows: TGTGCCAGCCGGGGAAGGGGGAGCTTGGATACGCAGTATTTT.

V usage is TRBV18 and J usage is TRBJ2-1; D is perhaps TRBD1 (6 bases). Deletions cut 3 bases from V and 9 bases from J, with 15 bases between. The CDR3 has 14 residues. The germline gives CDR1 KGHSH, CDR2 LQKENI. In DNA form, the CDR3 reads TGTGCCAGCTCACCGCTGACAAGGGACATTGAGCAGTTCTTC. As protein: CASSPLTRDIEQFF.

The V gene is TRBV27, the J gene TRBJ1-5; D may be TRBD1 (6 bases). V was pared by 2 bases and J by 6 bases, with 14 bases between. The CDR3 runs to 15 residues. Germline loops: CDR1 MNHEY, CDR2 SMNVEV (reference sequence). The CDR3 loop is CASSLGDRWFQPQHF. CDR3 sequence (DNA): TGTGCCAGCAGTTTAGGAGACAGGTGGTTTCAGCCCCAGCATTTT.